The 5 T cell receptor beta chains listed next were all sequenced from one sample in a study of shared clonotypes between healthy human individuals. Clones were sequenced by immunoSEQ multiplex PCR, and TCRdb holds only the in-frame ones, with some missing. The table lists hundreds of thousands of clones, about 92% of them singletons. Naive-designated CD8 cells lacked CD45RO, were positively enriched for CCR7, and omitted terminally differentiated effector memory CD45RA+ cells. The specimen sequenced was naive CD8+ T cells sorted from blood. These receptors all come from a man younger than 40 in good health.

The chain links TRBV4-3 to TRBJ2-3, with D hard to call. V was clipped by 2 bases and J by 4 bases, with 13 bases between them. The CDR3 has 15 amino acids. Germline V gene lookup returns CDR1 LGHNA and CDR2 YSLEER. This CDR3 is CASSQSRRGSDTQYF. The CDR3 region has the DNA TGCGCCAGCAGCCAATCTCGTCGCGGTTCAGATACGCAGTATTTT.

The J gene is TRBJ1-2, the V gene TRBV29-1, with a possible D match to TRBD1 (6 bases). Germline loops: CDR1 SQVTM, CDR2 ANQGSEA. The CDR3 consists of 13 residues. V was trimmed by 5 bases and J by 6 bases, leaving 16 bases between them. The CDR3 DNA follows: TGCAGCGTTCGCATTACAGGGATGGATGGCTACACCTTC. Translating gives CSVRITGMDGYTF. Drawing the rest from reference TRBV29-1 and TRBJ1-2, the complete variable domain is SAVISQKPSRDICQRGTSLTIQCQVDSQVTMMFWYRQQPGQSLTLIATANQGSEATYESGFVIDKFPISRPNLTFSTLTVSNMSPEDSSIYLCSVRITGMDGYTFGSGTRLTVV.

The V call is TRBV4-1, the J call TRBJ2-1, with D perhaps being TRBD1 or TRBD2 (5 bases each). V was trimmed by 6 bases and J by 6 bases, leaving 9 bases between them. Germline assignment: CDR1 MGHRA and CDR2 YSYEKL. The CDR3 has 12 residues. The CDR3 is CASRLGGNEQFF. The CDR3 coding sequence is TGCGCCAGCAGACTTGGGGGCAATGAGCAGTTCTTC.

The chain is built from TRBV29-1 and TRBJ2-7, with 10 bases fitting TRBD2. The germline V gene has CDR1 SQVTM and CDR2 ANQGSEA. Trimming at V came to 3 bases and at J to 3 bases, leaving 2 bases not matched to a gene. This CDR3 has 13 amino acids. The CDR3, as DNA: TGCAGCGTTGAGGCTAGCGGGGGCTACGAGCAGTACTTC. Translating it yields CSVEASGGYEQYF.

This chain connects TRBV29-1 to TRBJ2-5; D possibly corresponds to TRBD2 (7 bases). Germline V lookup: CDR1 SQVTM, CDR2 ANQGSEA. V lost 7 bases to trimming and J lost 5 bases, with 20 bases between them. The CDR3 is 14 residues long. CDR3 DNA sequence: TGCAGCGCTCAAAGAGCGGGACAAGGGGAGACCCAGTACTTC. Protein product: CSAQRAGQGETQYF.